This TCR beta chain was profiled in a study of CXCR3-negative and CXCR3-positive naive CD8 T cells. As concerns this clonotype: Antigen specificity is unknown.

Through 5' RACE with UMI labels, the TRB cDNA libraries were prepared. TCRdb reprocessed the 5' RACE reads and stores each CDR3 protein as one record, lacking DNA. In total, the table holds approximately 90,000 distinct CDR3 sequences. Every CD8+ T cell subset underwent triplicate sorting at under 350,000 cells apiece. Germline V lookup: CDR1 SGHKS, CDR2 YYEKEE (reference sequence). The CDR3 covers 15 residues. General study points: Relative to CXCR3-negative naive cells, CXCR3-positive naive cells had more hydrophobic TRB CDR3s.

The V gene is TRBV5-5, the J gene TRBJ1-5. This receptor was identified in a human donor in good health. Some clones in this sample may be carry-over from other donors' samples. Input material: naive CXCR3+ CD8+ T cells from blood. Specified subset: CD45RO-CCR7+CD27+CD95- naive CD8+ T cells expressing CXCR3 (TNR3+). CDR3 sequence reads: CASSLMDGENQPQHF.